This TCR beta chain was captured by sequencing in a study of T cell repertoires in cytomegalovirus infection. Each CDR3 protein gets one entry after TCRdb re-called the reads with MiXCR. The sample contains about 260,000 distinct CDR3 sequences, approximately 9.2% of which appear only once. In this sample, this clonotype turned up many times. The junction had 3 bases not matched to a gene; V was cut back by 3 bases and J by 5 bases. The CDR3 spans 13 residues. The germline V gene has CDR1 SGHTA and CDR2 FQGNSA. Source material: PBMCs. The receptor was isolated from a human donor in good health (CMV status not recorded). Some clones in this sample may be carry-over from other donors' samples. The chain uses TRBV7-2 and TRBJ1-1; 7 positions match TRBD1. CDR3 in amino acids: CASSLTGHTEAFF. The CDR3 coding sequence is TGTGCCAGCAGCTTGACAGGGCATACTGAAGCTTTCTTT.